Below, one TCR beta chain is given with its context. Its matching antigen is unknown. The CDR3 spans 16 residues. Germline-derived CDR1 and CDR2 are SGHNT and YYREEE (reference sequence). With 5 bases clipped from V and 8 bases from J, the junction kept 16 bases outside the gene matches. The data originate from a study of T cell responses to AZD1222 COVID-19 vaccine. The study, taken as a whole, reports: The breadth and depth of Spike-specific TCRs increased once two AZD1222 doses had been given.

Assay used: immunoSEQ multiplex PCR; TCRdb lists only in-frame clones, some missing. The sample shows 190,000 or so clones, more than 75% of them seen only once. Second-dose intervals near 4 or 12 weeks were combined. The chain carries TRBV5-4 and TRBJ1-2; 9 bases line up with TRBD1. The sequence was collected from an adult who received the AZD1222 COVID-19 vaccine. The sequences come from peripheral blood, collected 28 days after the second AZD1222 dose. The CDR3 sequence is CASSDGTGIGKRGYTF. The CDR3 DNA reads as TGTGCCAGCAGTGACGGGACAGGGATCGGCAAAAGGGGCTACACCTTC.